The 29 T cell receptor beta chains below come from one sample, sequenced in a study of cytomegalovirus exposure and HLA in healthy donors. This PCR relied on a set of 60 Vbeta primers and 13 Jbeta primers. Libraries were prepared by immunoSEQ multiplex PCR; TCRdb keeps only in-frame clonotypes and omits some of them. The table includes roughly 190,000 clones, around 80% detected once. The sequenced sample was PBMCs. The source is a man aged 40-49 years in good health and CMV-seropositive.

This CDR3 is CASSLADPGYGYTF. CDR3 bases: TGTGCCAGCAGCTTGGCCGATCCGGGCTATGGCTACACCTTC. This chain connects TRBV5-8 to TRBJ1-2, with D unresolved. The CDR3 sequence is 14 residues long. Germline CDR1 reads SGHTS; CDR2 reads YDEGEE. Trimming pared 0 bases from V and 4 bases from J, leaving 10 bases between.

This rearrangement joins TRBV7-2 to TRBJ2-5; 11 bases match TRBD2. Germline CDR1 SGHTA, CDR2 FQGNSA. CDR3 length equals 15 residues. V was clipped by 1 base and J by 4 bases; unmatched bases: 2. CDR3 DNA: TGTGCCAGCAGCTTAGTAGCGGGGGGGGGAGAGACCCAGTACTTC. Amino acids: CASSLVAGGGETQYF.

This chain links TRBV19 with TRBJ1-5; D remains ambiguous. This CDR3 has 16 amino acids. Trimming removed 9 bases from V and 2 bases from J, with 20 bases in between. In germline, CDR1 is LNHDA, CDR2 SQIVND (reference sequence). CDR3 in amino acids: CASRNSFGLGNQPQHF. CDR3 nucleotide sequence: TGTGCCAGCAGGAACAGTTTTGGTCTGGGCAATCAGCCCCAGCATTTT.

The chain has TRBV18 and TRBJ1-3; 7 bases agree with TRBD1. CDR1 KGHSH and CDR2 LQKENI come from the germline V gene. Trimming at V came to 1 base and at J to 8 bases, leaving 2 bases not matched to a gene. This CDR3 comprises 13 residues. The CDR3 here is CASSPRQGDTIYF. CDR3 bases: TGTGCCAGCTCACCACGGCAGGGGGACACCATATATTTT.

This clone appeared a few times. The J gene is TRBJ2-1, the V gene TRBV11-1; 7 bases are shared with TRBD1. CDR1 and CDR2 (germline): SGHAT, FQDESV (reference sequence). J was trimmed by 6 bases and V by 4 bases; bases with no gene match: 9. This CDR3 spans 15 amino acids. CDR3 sequence (DNA): TGTGCCAGCAGCTCCCCCGGGACAGTTGGCAATGAGCAGTTCTTC. This translates into CASSSPGTVGNEQFF.

The chain is built from TRBV4-3 and TRBJ1-4; TRBD1 is a possible D gene (6 bases). Germline loops: CDR1 LGHNA, CDR2 YSLEER. V was trimmed by 2 bases and J by 5 bases, leaving 6 bases between them. The CDR3 is 13 amino acids. CDR3 residues: CASSQTGNEKLFF. CDR3 in DNA: TGCGCCAGCAGCCAAACAGGGAATGAAAAACTGTTTTTT.

This chain connects TRBV5-1 to TRBJ1-2; 9 nucleotides agree with TRBD1. Germline values: CDR1 SGHRS, CDR2 YFSETQ. CDR3 length: 16 residues. Trimming cost V 4 bases and J 2 bases; bases outside gene matches: 9. CDR3 in DNA: TGCGCCAGCAGCGGGGAGAGGACAGGGGCGAACTATGGCTACACCTTC. Residues: CASSGERTGANYGYTF.

The chain carries TRBV9 and TRBJ2-5, with 16 bases identical to TRBD2. The germline CDR1 and CDR2 sequences are SGDLS and YYNGEE. The V segment lost 4 bases and the J segment 7 bases; nucleotides outside the gene matches: 4. The CDR3 loop spans 15 amino acids. CDR3 DNA: TGTGCCAGCAGCTTAGGGACTAGCGGGGGGGTGACCCAGTACTTC. Its protein product is CASSLGTSGGVTQYF.

The V and J genes are TRBV19 and TRBJ2-7, with 8 bases matching TRBD1. Germline V gives CDR1 LNHDA, CDR2 SQIVND (reference sequence). This CDR3 spans 15 amino acids. V lost 2 bases to trimming and J lost 4 bases; unmatched junction nucleotides: 7. The CDR3 region has the DNA TGTGCCAGTAGTATAATGGGACAGGCGGCGTACGAGCAGTACTTC. Amino acid sequence: CASSIMGQAAYEQYF. The variable domain in full, with the rest retrieved from reference TRBV19 and TRBJ2-7, is DGGITQSPKYLFRKEGQNVTLSCEQNLNHDAMYWYRQDPGQGLRLIYYSQIVNDFQKGDIAEGYSVSREKKESFPLTVTSAQKNPTAFYLCASSIMGQAAYEQYFGPGTRLTVT.

This chain links TRBV5-1 with TRBJ2-5, with D possibly matching TRBD2 (5 bases). With 0 bases removed from V and 5 bases from J, the gap between germline ends came to 11 bases. The germline V gene encodes CDR1 SGHRS and CDR2 YFSETQ. The CDR3 runs 14 residues. The CDR3 nucleotides are TGCGCCAGCAGCTTGGAACTAGGTGGGGAGACCCAGTACTTC. Translating it yields CASSLELGGETQYF. Drawing the rest from reference TRBV5-1 and TRBJ2-5, the complete variable domain is KAGVTQTPRYLIKTRGQQVTLSCSPISGHRSVSWYQQTPGQGLQFLFEYFSETQRNKGNFPGRFSGRQFSNSRSEMNVSTLELGDSALYLCASSLELGGETQYFGPGTRLLVL.

The chain joins TRBV7-8 to TRBJ1-6, with TRBD1 matching 9 bases. Germline CDR1 reads SGHVS; CDR2 reads FQNEAQ. The V and J ends lost 1 base and 8 bases, in that order; junction bases with no gene match: 0. This CDR3 has 14 residues. The CDR3 DNA is TGTGCCAGCAGCTTAGGGACAGGGGATTCACCCCTCCACTTT. Translating gives CASSLGTGDSPLHF.

The DNA of the CDR3 is TGCGCCAGCAGCCAAGTGACGCGGGGGGCTTACAATGAGCAGTTCTTC. Its protein product is CASSQVTRGAYNEQFF. The rearrangement joins TRBV4-3 to TRBJ2-1, with 8 positions matching TRBD2. The CDR3 is made up of 16 amino acids. Trimming removed 1 base from V and 4 bases from J; junction bases left unmatched: 6. Germline loops: CDR1 LGHNA, CDR2 YSLEER.

The rearrangement uses TRBV4-3 and TRBJ1-1; no clear D. The CDR3 extends over 17 amino acids. V dropped 1 base and J dropped 1 base, with 16 bases sitting between them. The germline V gene has CDR1 LGHNA and CDR2 YSLEER. CDR3 region: CASSQAFGGIANTEAFF. The CDR3 coding sequence is TGCGCCAGCAGCCAAGCCTTTGGAGGGATTGCGAACACTGAAGCTTTCTTT.

V gene TRBV5-1 combines with J gene TRBJ2-2; possibly TRBD2 for D (6 bases). The CDR3 sequence is 16 residues long. The V end lost 3 bases, the J end lost 0 bases, and 12 bases lay between the germline ends. Germline V lookup: CDR1 SGHRS, CDR2 YFSETQ. The CDR3 DNA is TGCGCCAGCAGCTCGGGATGGGGGGCGAACACCGGGGAGCTGTTTTTT. Amino acids: CASSSGWGANTGELFF.

The chain uses TRBV7-2 and TRBJ2-5; 12 bases align to TRBD2. Germline V gene data show CDR1 as SGHTA and CDR2 as FQGNSA. V lost 2 bases, J lost 5 bases, and 3 bases stayed unmatched. The CDR3 has 15 amino acids. This CDR3 reads CASSLLAGGPETQYF. CDR3 in DNA: TGTGCCAGCAGCTTACTAGCGGGGGGGCCGGAGACCCAGTACTTC.

The chain uses TRBV2 and TRBJ2-4; TRBD1 might be the D (6 bases). The length of the CDR3 is 15 residues. Deletions cut 6 bases from V and 1 base from J, with 13 bases between. In germline, CDR1 is SNHLY, CDR2 FYNNEI. For the CDR3, the DNA is TGTGCCAGCAGCGGCCCAGGGGTGGCCAAAAACATTCAGTACTTC. This translates into CASSGPGVAKNIQYF.

This chain connects TRBV11-2 to TRBJ2-7; TRBD1 agrees at 8 bases. The V and J ends lost 1 base and 4 bases, in that order; junction bases with no gene match: 6. CDR1 SGHAT and CDR2 FQNNGV come from the germline V gene. The CDR3 covers 15 residues. Here the CDR3 reads CASSLGATGGYEQYF. The CDR3 DNA reads TGTGCCAGCAGCTTAGGGGCTACAGGGGGGTACGAGCAGTACTTC.

The chain recombines TRBV7-2 with TRBJ2-5, with TRBD1 as a possible D gene (6 bases). The DNA end lines up better with TRBJ2-7; the J call may be wrong. CDR1 and CDR2 from the germline V gene are SGHTA and FQGNSA. There are 16 residues in the CDR3. The CDR3 DNA follows: TGTGCCAGCAGCTTAACAATTCGACAGGTGCCTTACGAGCAGTACTTC. The encoded protein is CASSLTIRQVPYEQYF.

The chain is built from TRBV15 and TRBJ2-1; tentative D call: TRBD2 (5 bases). Germline V gene lookup returns CDR1 LNHNV and CDR2 YYDKDF (reference sequence). Trimming cost V 0 bases and J 9 bases, with 15 bases left between them. CDR3 size: 15 residues. The CDR3 loop is CATSRDGLSVGEQFF. In DNA, the CDR3 is TGTGCCACCAGCAGAGATGGACTCTCGGTAGGTGAGCAGTTCTTC. The full variable domain, in which reference TRBV15 and TRBJ2-1 provide the parts outside the CDR3, is DAMVIQNPRYQVTQFGKPVTLSCSQTLNHNVMYWYQQKSSQAPKLLFHYYDKDFNNEADTPDNFQSRRPNTSFCFLDIRSPGLGDTAMYLCATSRDGLSVGEQFFGPGTRLTVL.

The chain joins TRBV5-1 to TRBJ1-5; TRBD1 matches 9 bases. CDR1 and CDR2 (germline): SGHRS, YFSETQ. The V and J ends lost 3 bases and 4 bases, in that order; junction bases with no gene match: 5. This CDR3 has 15 amino acids. The CDR3 DNA follows: TGCGCCAGCAGCTGGTGGACAGGGGCAAATCAGCCCCAGCATTTT. Protein product: CASSWWTGANQPQHF. Supplemented by reference TRBV5-1 and TRBJ1-5, the full variable domain reads KAGVTQTPRYLIKTRGQQVTLSCSPISGHRSVSWYQQTPGQGLQFLFEYFSETQRNKGNFPGRFSGRQFSNSRSEMNVSTLELGDSALYLCASSWWTGANQPQHFGDGTRLSIL.

The rearrangement uses TRBV5-1 and TRBJ2-7, with 8 bases matching TRBD2. Germline CDR1 is SGHRS and CDR2 is YFSETQ. Germline trimming cut 0 bases from V and 6 bases from J; bases unmatched to any gene: 8. CDR3 size: 15 residues. CDR3 bases: TGCGCCAGCAGCTTGGATGGGACTAGTTCGGTCGAGCAGTACTTC. It encodes CASSLDGTSSVEQYF.

The V and J genes are TRBV7-2 and TRBJ2-7; 9 bases are shared with TRBD2. The V segment lost 1 base and the J segment 2 bases; nucleotides outside the gene matches: 0. Per the germline V gene, CDR1 is SGHTA and CDR2 is FQGNSA. The CDR3 runs to 14 residues. The CDR3 region has the DNA TGTGCCAGCAGCTTAGTAGCGGGGGCCTACGAGCAGTACTTC. Protein: CASSLVAGAYEQYF.

With regard to this clone: A junction end diverges from the germline sequence, so it may reflect a read error. The chain joins TRBV19 to TRBJ2-3, with TRBD1 identical over 8 bases. The CDR3 runs to 16 residues. CDR1 LNHDA and CDR2 SQIVND come from the germline V gene (reference sequence). The CDR3, as DNA: TGTGCCAGTAGTATTGCAGGGGGCTTTCGCACGGATACGCAGTATTTT. Protein: CASSIAGGFRTDTQYF.

Comments on this clone: Its ends do not fully match the called genes, so a read error is possible. V is TRBV27 and J is TRBJ1-5; D possibly corresponds to TRBD1 (6 bases). This CDR3 comprises 14 residues. Germline-derived CDR1 and CDR2 are MNHEY and SMNVEV (reference sequence). This CDR3 is CASSLDRRNQPQHF. DNA of the CDR3: TGTGCCAGCAGTCTCGACAGGCGCAACCAGCCCCAGCATTTT.

V is TRBV19 and J is TRBJ2-7, with D perhaps TRBD1 (5 bases). The CDR3 spans 15 residues. Germline CDR1 reads LNHDA; CDR2 reads SQIVND (reference sequence). Trimming shortened V by 1 base and J by 2 bases, and 12 bases separated the two germline ends. In nucleotides, the CDR3 is TGTGCCAGTAGTATAGGCGGACACCCAGCCTACGAGCAGTACTTC. Its protein is CASSIGGHPAYEQYF.

The chain couples TRBV7-2 to TRBJ2-2; D is unresolved. Germline assignment: CDR1 SGHTA and CDR2 FQGNSA. There are 16 residues in the CDR3. Trimming left V 3 bases short and J 0 bases short, with 11 bases between. In DNA form, the CDR3 reads TGTGCCAGCAGCTTGTGGCCCCATACGAACACCGGGGAGCTGTTTTTT. Translation: CASSLWPHTNTGELFF. The full variable domain, rest sourced from reference TRBV7-2 and TRBJ2-2, is GAGVSQSPSNKVTEKGKDVELRCDPISGHTALYWYRQSLGQGLEFLIYFQGNSAPDKSGLPSDRFSAERTGGSVSTLTIQRTQQEDSAVYLCASSLWPHTNTGELFFGEGSRLTVL.

This clone was seen more than once but under ten times. The chain links TRBV6-6 to TRBJ1-5; 7 nucleotides match TRBD1. Trimming cost V 2 bases and J 0 bases; bases outside gene matches: 1. The length of the CDR3 is 15 residues. The germline CDR1 and CDR2 sequences are MNHNY and SVGAGI (reference sequence). CDR3 loop: CASSYGTVSNQPQHF. The CDR3 bases are TGTGCCAGCAGTTACGGGACAGTTAGCAATCAGCCCCAGCATTTT.

This sequence joins TRBV27 and TRBJ2-7; 7 bases match TRBD2. This CDR3 region has 15 residues. Trimming took 4 bases from V and 2 from J; bases not matched to a gene: 8. Germline values: CDR1 MNHEY, CDR2 SMNVEV (reference sequence). This CDR3 is CASSSTASGAYEQYF. For the CDR3, the DNA is TGTGCCAGCAGTTCTACCGCTAGCGGAGCCTACGAGCAGTACTTC.

To note about this clone: An end of the junction differs from the germline gene, which may be a read error. This sample includes further DNA sequences coding for the same CDR3. The chain uses TRBV5-4 and TRBJ2-2, with TRBD1 as a possible D gene (5 bases). The CDR3 contains 18 residues. The germline gives CDR1 SGHNT, CDR2 YYREEE (reference sequence). The CDR3 DNA follows: TGCGCCAGCAGCCACGGCCGAACAGGAGACCTTAACACCGGGGAGCTGTTTTTT. Residues: CASSHGRTGDLNTGELFF.